The T cell receptor beta chain under discussion was sequenced for a study of blood T cell repertoires in COVID-19. The overall study: PBMCs, B-cell-depleted T cells, or T cells provided the cDNA or gDNA that made up the material.

Assay used: immunoSEQ multiplex PCR; TCRdb lists only in-frame clones, some missing. Of roughly 150,000 clones listed, around four fifths are singletons. The CDR3 is made up of 19 amino acids. V lost 5 bases to trimming and J lost 3 bases; unmatched junction nucleotides: 11. CDR1 is SEHNR, CDR2 FQNEAQ, per germline (reference sequence). Sequencing used peripheral blood. The chain links TRBV7-9 to TRBJ2-2, with TRBD2 identical over 14 bases. The TCR was taken from a woman aged 80 or older with acute or convalescent COVID-19. CDR3 sequence (DNA): TGTGCCAGCAGCCCGCAAGGGACTAGCGGGAGTTGGGACACCGGGGAGCTGTTTTTT. Translating gives CASSPQGTSGSWDTGELFF. The full variable domain, rest sourced from reference TRBV7-9 and TRBJ2-2, is DTGVSQNPRHKITKRGQNVTFRCDPISEHNRLYWYRQTLGQGPEFLTYFQNEAQLEKSRLLSDRFSAERPKGSFSTLEIQRTEQGDSAMYLCASSPQGTSGSWDTGELFFGEGSRLTVL.